Shown below are 9 T cell receptor beta chains from a single sample sequenced in a study of blood T cell repertoires in COVID-19 (dated by TCRdb to about 2020). The library was prepared using the immunoSEQ multiplex PCR assay. TCRdb took this table from immuneACCESS and kept in-frame rearrangements with V and J called. Such tables lack part of the clones; where checked against another copy, unresolved V genes explain under half of the gap, and the rest is unexplained. The sample table holds about 130,000 clones, of which 86% were seen once. The ten top clones hold about 4.4% of the sample. Sequenced: PBMCs or T cells enriched from blood (not recorded which). These receptors all come from a man aged 50 to 60 who had recovered from COVID-19.

The chain recombines TRBV12-3 or TRBV12-4 with TRBJ1-3; 7 positions agree with TRBD1. This CDR3 is built from 13 residues. The junction had 2 bases not matched to a gene; V was cut back by 4 bases and J by 5 bases. CDR3 nucleotide sequence: TGTGCCAGCAGTTACAGGGGTCGAAACACCATATATTTT. This encodes CASSYRGRNTIYF.

This clone has just one count. This sequence joins TRBV15 and TRBJ2-6; unclear D gene. Deletions cut 0 bases from V and 2 bases from J, with 11 bases between. The CDR3 contains 17 residues. Germline CDR1 is LNHNV and CDR2 is YYDKDF (reference sequence). CDR3 protein: CATSRDRSAPGANVLTF. In DNA, the CDR3 is TGTGCCACCAGCAGAGATCGGTCTGCCCCTGGGGCCAACGTCCTGACTTTC.

The chain has TRBV29-1 and TRBJ1-2; TRBD1 is a possible D gene (5 bases). The CDR3 is 14 residues long. Trimming cost V 3 bases and J 7 bases, with 18 bases left between them. Germline CDR1 is SQVTM and CDR2 is ANQGSEA. The CDR3 nucleotides read TGCAGCGTTGATGCTGTCCAGGGAGGTAGTGGCTACACCTTC. It translates to CSVDAVQGGSGYTF.

The chain uses TRBV19 and TRBJ2-1; D is perhaps TRBD2 (5 bases). Germline CDR1 reads LNHDA; CDR2 reads SQIVND (reference sequence). The CDR3 spans 16 residues. V lost 5 bases to trimming and J lost 0 bases, with 14 bases between them. CDR3 sequence (DNA): TGTGCCAGTAGTCCGGGAATCGGAGGCTCCTACAATGAGCAGTTCTTC. Its translation is CASSPGIGGSYNEQFF.

This chain joins TRBV5-1 and TRBJ2-2; D possibly corresponds to TRBD2 (6 bases). The V end was cut by 0 bases, the J end by 1 base, with 7 bases between. The CDR3 totals 15 residues. Germline CDR1 SGHRS, CDR2 YFSETQ. CDR3 coding DNA: TGCGCCAGCAGCTTGGGCGGGGAGAACACCGGGGAGCTGTTTTTT. As protein: CASSLGGENTGELFF.

This sequence joins TRBV4-1 and TRBJ2-2; TRBD2 might be the D (6 bases). The CDR3 spans 15 residues. Germline CDR1 MGHRA, CDR2 YSYEKL. Trimming removed 6 bases at V and 0 bases at J, with 11 bases between. CDR3 in amino acids: CASRPPGANTGELFF. In DNA form, the CDR3 reads TGCGCCAGCAGGCCCCCGGGGGCGAACACCGGGGAGCTGTTTTTT.

The rearrangement links TRBV2 to TRBJ1-5; 12 bases are shared with TRBD1. V lost 6 bases and J lost 6; bases outside the gene matches: 3. The length of the CDR3 is 14 residues. The germline V gene encodes CDR1 SNHLY and CDR2 FYNNEI. The CDR3 here is CASSGTGGIQPQHF. CDR3 nucleotide sequence: TGTGCCAGCAGCGGGACAGGGGGCATTCAGCCCCAGCATTTT.

The chain carries TRBV7-9 and TRBJ2-5, with 8 bases aligning to TRBD2. This CDR3 comprises 16 residues. V gave up 5 bases and J gave up 5 bases; unmatched junction bases: 13. Germline V gene data show CDR1 as SEHNR and CDR2 as FQNEAQ (reference sequence). The CDR3 DNA sequence: TGTGCCAGCAGCATGCGGGGGGCGGTCCATGGTGAGACCCAGTACTTC. This sequence encodes CASSMRGAVHGETQYF.

The V gene is TRBV5-6, the J gene TRBJ2-6; D is possibly TRBD1 (6 bases). Germline assignment: CDR1 SGHDT and CDR2 YYEEEE. The V end was cut by 2 bases, the J end by 4 bases, with 10 bases between. This CDR3 spans 15 amino acids. Here the CDR3 reads CASSFTGSGANVLTF. As DNA, the CDR3 is TGTGCCAGCAGCTTCACAGGGAGCGGGGCCAACGTCCTGACTTTC.